This T cell receptor beta chain was identified during a study of T-cell reconstitution after alpha-beta-depleted transplantation in children. Broader study findings: Day-60 TCRbeta diversity that was high in some patients was derived from surviving recipient T cells and thymic progenitors.

Germline CDR1 and CDR2: SGHVS and FQNEAQ. With V trimmed by 5 bases and J by 12 bases, 9 bases remained unmatched. There are 13 residues in the CDR3. This clonotype showed up just a few times. Antigen specificity is unknown. Preparing the TCRbeta library involved the use of unique molecular identifiers. One entry per CDR3 protein results from TCRdb running MiXCR on the PCR reads. The sample includes almost 250,000 distinct CDR3 sequences, roughly 24% seen only once; the top ten take roughly 2.6%. Sequenced here: PBMCs, sampled before TCRalphabeta/CD19-depleted stem cell transplant. This sequence originates from a girl aged 2 to 9 with Fanconi anemia, due to receive a stem cell transplant. The rearrangement uses TRBV7-8 and TRBJ2-1, with 8 bases matching TRBD1. CDR3 sequence: CASSANYGTGQFF. The DNA for the CDR3 is TGTGCCAGCAGCGCGAATTACGGGACAGGGCAGTTCTTC.